These 23 T cell receptor beta chains were sequenced from one sample in a study of vaccination and CD4 T cells after COVID-19. These receptors are not linked to any known antigen. The Oncomine TCR Beta short-read assay was applied to DNA of cultured CD4+ T cells. TCRdb reprocessed the PCR reads via MiXCR and lists one record per CDR3 protein. Here the sample spans under 20,000 distinct CDR3 sequences, 50% to 60% being singletons. Treatment here: roughly 10-day PBMC culture with coronavirus spike peptide pools or control peptides (ViraFEST assay). The material sequenced was CD4+ T cells from blood, cultured in vitro. These receptors originate from a human donor who had recovered from COVID-19.

This sequence joins TRBV7-3 and TRBJ2-7, with 7 bases aligning to TRBD2. Germline V CDR1 and CDR2: SGHTA, FQGTGA. This CDR3 contains 16 residues. V gave up 5 bases and J gave up 3 bases; unmatched junction bases: 13. CDR3 DNA: TGTGCCAGCAGCGCAACCGGGGGAGGGCAAAACTACGAGCAGTACTTC. It encodes CASSATGGGQNYEQYF.

This clonotype was counted a few times. The chain is built from TRBV20-1 and TRBJ2-7, with D perhaps matching TRBD2 (5 bases). CDR1 is DFQATT and CDR2 is SNEGSKA in the germline V gene (reference sequence). This CDR3 is built from 11 residues. V gave up 3 bases and J gave up 6 bases, with 9 bases separating them. Here the CDR3 reads CSARGGSEQYF. The CDR3 DNA follows: TGCAGTGCTAGGGGTGGGAGCGAGCAGTACTTC.

This clonotype was observed a few times. The V gene is TRBV29-1, the J gene TRBJ2-5, with a possible D match to TRBD1 (5 bases). The V end lost 7 bases, the J end lost 2 bases, and 14 bases lay between the germline ends. CDR1 and CDR2 (germline): SQVTM, ANQGSEA. CDR3 length: 13 amino acids. The CDR3 spells CSAIERQQETQYF. The CDR3 DNA follows: TGCAGCGCCATAGAGAGACAGCAAGAGACCCAGTACTTC.

The chain uses TRBV11-2 and TRBJ1-6, with D possibly TRBD1 on 6 matching bases. CDR1 SGHAT and CDR2 FQNNGV come from the germline V gene. V was pared by 6 bases and J by 10 bases, with 22 bases between. The CDR3 runs to 16 residues. CDR3 region: CASRPLVKGVGSPLHF. The CDR3 DNA reads TGTGCCAGCAGACCCCTAGTAAAGGGGGTGGGATCACCCCTCCACTTT. Based on the CDR3 plus reference TRBV11-2 and TRBJ1-6, the full variable domain is EAGVAQSPRYKIIEKRQSVAFWCNPISGHATLYWYQQILGQGPKLLIQFQNNGVVDDSQLPKDRFSAERLKGVDSTLKIQPAKLEDSAVYLCASRPLVKGVGSPLHFGNGTRLTVT.

The chain couples TRBV2 to TRBJ1-6, with a possible D match to TRBD1 (5 bases). From germline, CDR1 is SNHLY and CDR2 FYNNEI. The CDR3 length is 15 residues. V lost 0 bases, J lost 5 bases, and 8 bases lay in between. The CDR3 loop reads CASSEAGGNNSPLHF. The CDR3 DNA sequence: TGTGCCAGCAGTGAAGCCGGGGGGAATAATTCACCCCTCCACTTT.

This clonotype occurred once. The rearrangement joins TRBV20-1 to TRBJ2-1, with D perhaps matching TRBD1 (6 bases). CDR1 DFQATT and CDR2 SNEGSKA come from the germline V gene (reference sequence). The CDR3 spans 13 residues. V lost 1 base, J lost 2 bases, and 6 bases lay in between. Written as DNA, the CDR3 is TGCAGTGCTAGAGGGGGGCCCTACAATGAGCAGTTCTTC. Its translation: CSARGGPYNEQFF.

This chain connects TRBV6-1 to TRBJ2-5; 8 nucleotides line up with TRBD2. Germline V gene sequence: CDR1 MNHNS, CDR2 SASEGT. With 2 bases clipped from V and 1 base from J, the junction kept 6 bases outside the gene matches. CDR3 length: 16 residues. The CDR3 is CASSEYTSGSQETQYF. The CDR3 DNA follows: TGTGCCAGCAGTGAATACACTAGCGGATCCCAAGAGACCCAGTACTTC.

V usage is TRBV6-1 and J usage is TRBJ1-3, with unresolved D. Germline values: CDR1 MNHNS, CDR2 SASEGT. V shed 2 bases and J shed 0 bases, with 8 bases lying between them. This CDR3 has 15 residues. As DNA, the CDR3 is TGTGCCAGCAGTGAAAACACCAACTCTGGAAACACCATATATTTT. The encoded protein is CASSENTNSGNTIYF.

The rearrangement uses TRBV5-4 and TRBJ1-3; a weak D match, TRBD1 (5 bases). Looked up from germline, CDR1 is SGHNT and CDR2 is YYREEE (reference sequence). The V end was cut by 4 bases, the J end by 7 bases, with 18 bases between. The CDR3 runs to 15 residues. CDR3 sequence reads: CASSVGPPRGNTIYF. CDR3 DNA sequence: TGTGCCAGCAGCGTGGGACCGCCGAGGGGTAACACCATATATTTT.

The chain employs TRBV5-1 and TRBJ2-2; D is perhaps TRBD2 (5 bases). V shed 4 bases and J shed 0 bases, with 13 bases lying between them. This CDR3 is 16 amino acids long. Germline V gene data show CDR1 as SGHRS and CDR2 as YFSETQ. The CDR3 sequence: CASSPPIGANTGELFF. CDR3 DNA: TGCGCCAGCAGCCCCCCGATCGGGGCGAACACCGGGGAGCTGTTTTTT.

The chain is built from TRBV10-3 and TRBJ1-1; 8 bases are a match to TRBD1. The CDR3 has 16 residues. With 10 bases clipped from V and 1 base from J, the junction kept 14 bases outside the gene matches. In germline, CDR1 is ENHRY, CDR2 SYGVKD. The CDR3 DNA is TGTGCCACCGGCGAAGACAGGGGCGGATCGAACACTGAAGCTTTCTTT. Translation: CATGEDRGGSNTEAFF.

This chain joins TRBV6-1 and TRBJ2-1, with D possibly being TRBD1 (6 bases). CDR1 MNHNS and CDR2 SASEGT come from the germline V gene. Trimming shortened V by 7 bases and J by 4 bases, and 11 bases separated the two germline ends. CDR3 length: 13 residues. The CDR3 nucleotides read TGTGCCAGCAAGGACAGTGATTACAATGAGCAGTTCTTC. Amino acids: CASKDSDYNEQFF.

The J gene is TRBJ2-7, the V gene TRBV2; D may correspond to TRBD1 or TRBD2 (6 bases each). CDR3 length equals 12 residues. V lost 7 bases and J 6 bases, leaving 13 bases between the germline ends. Germline lookup yields CDR1 SNHLY and CDR2 FYNNEI. CDR3 sequence: CASTLGGGEQYF. The CDR3 nucleotides are TGTGCCAGCACCCTAGGAGGGGGCGAGCAGTACTTC.

The chain recombines TRBV28 with TRBJ2-1; 10 bases line up with TRBD1. Germline CDR1 and CDR2: MDHEN and SYDVKM. This CDR3 is built from 16 residues. V trimming: 4 bases; J trimming: 8 bases; junction bases outside the gene matches: 11. The CDR3 DNA sequence: TGTGCCAGCAGTTCATACCGGGACAGGGGCAGGGATGAGCAGTTCTTC. The encoded protein is CASSSYRDRGRDEQFF.

This clonotype appeared a few times. The CDR3 here is CASTYREDLNTEAFF. The CDR3 DNA reads as TGTGCCAGCACCTACCGGGAGGACTTGAACACTGAAGCTTTCTTT. The chain is built from TRBV6-1 and TRBJ1-1; the D is unclear. CDR3 length: 15 residues. Germline V gene sequence: CDR1 MNHNS, CDR2 SASEGT. The V and J ends lost 7 bases and 0 bases respectively, with 15 bases between them.

The chain couples TRBV15 to TRBJ1-4; D might be TRBD1 (6 bases). Germline V gene lookup returns CDR1 LNHNV and CDR2 YYDKDF (reference sequence). The CDR3 totals 19 residues. V lost 1 base to trimming and J lost 0 bases, with 18 bases between them. This CDR3 is CATSRGRTAGVTTNEKLFF. DNA of the CDR3: TGTGCCACCAGCAGAGGACGGACAGCAGGAGTAACAACTAATGAAAAACTGTTTTTT.

The chain couples TRBV24-1 to TRBJ2-3; TRBD1 matches 7 bases. The V gene's germline CDR1 is KGHDR and CDR2 SFDVKD. The CDR3 spans 14 residues. J gave up 3 bases and V 4 bases, and 3 bases lay outside the gene matches. The CDR3 DNA reads as TGTGCCACCAGTGAACCGACAGGGACAGATACGCAGTATTTT. Protein sequence: CATSEPTGTDTQYF.

This clonotype has only one observation. The V call is TRBV5-1, the J call TRBJ2-5; the D is unclear. The germline CDR1 and CDR2 sequences are SGHRS and YFSETQ. This CDR3 contains 14 residues. V lost 4 bases and J lost 2, with 12 bases in between. The CDR3 loop is CASSPFAEQETQYF. In DNA, the CDR3 is TGCGCCAGCAGCCCCTTTGCGGAACAAGAGACCCAGTACTTC. Variable domain in full (rest from reference TRBV5-1 and TRBJ2-5): KAGVTQTPRYLIKTRGQQVTLSCSPISGHRSVSWYQQTPGQGLQFLFEYFSETQRNKGNFPGRFSGRQFSNSRSEMNVSTLELGDSALYLCASSPFAEQETQYFGPGTRLLVL.

The CDR3 sequence: CASSFGQVGGYTF. Written as DNA, the CDR3 is TGTGCCAGCAGTTTTGGGCAGGTCGGTGGCTACACCTTC. The V gene is TRBV12-3 or TRBV12-4, the J gene TRBJ1-2; D gene ambiguous. This CDR3 is built from 13 residues. V was cut by 3 bases and J by 7 bases, with 12 bases left in between.

The genes are TRBV18 and TRBJ1-1, with no clear D. CDR1 is KGHSH and CDR2 is LQKENI in the germline V gene. This CDR3 has 14 residues. Trimming shortened V by 4 bases and J by 5 bases, and 14 bases separated the two germline ends. The CDR3 region has the DNA TGTGCCAGCTCACGCGGGGAACTGGAAACTGAAGCTTTCTTT. It translates to CASSRGELETEAFF. Using reference TRBV18 and TRBJ1-1 for the parts outside the CDR3, the full variable domain is NAGVMQNPRHLVRRRGQEARLRCSPMKGHSHVYWYRQLPEEGLKFMVYLQKENIIDESGMPKERFSAEFPKEGPSILRIQQVVRGDSAAYFCASSRGELETEAFFGQGTRLTVV.

This chain connects TRBV9 to TRBJ1-5; no firm D call. The germline V and J ends were trimmed by 2 bases and 7 bases, with 16 bases remaining between them. The V gene's germline CDR1 is SGDLS and CDR2 YYNGEE. There are 15 residues in the CDR3. The CDR3 coding sequence is TGTGCCAGCAGCGTTAATCCCGATGCTGGGCAGCCCCAGCATTTT. It encodes CASSVNPDAGQPQHF.

This clonotype was counted once. V gene TRBV24-1 combines with J gene TRBJ2-2; D unresolved. Per germline, CDR1 KGHDR and CDR2 SFDVKD. V gave up 7 bases and J gave up 2 bases, with 7 bases separating them. The CDR3 totals 13 residues. The CDR3 protein is CATRGFNTGELFF. CDR3 sequence (DNA): TGTGCCACCAGAGGGTTTAACACCGGGGAGCTGTTTTTT.

The rearrangement links TRBV15 to TRBJ1-2, with a weak D call TRBD1 (5 bases). Germline loops: CDR1 LNHNV, CDR2 YYDKDF (reference sequence). V was trimmed by 0 bases and J by 3 bases, leaving 11 bases between them. The CDR3 runs 15 residues. The DNA for the CDR3 is TGTGCCACCAGCAGAGATCCTGGGGCTCACTATGGCTACACCTTC. Translated: CATSRDPGAHYGYTF.